Shown below are 12 T cell receptor beta chains from a single sample sequenced in a study of cytomegalovirus exposure and HLA in healthy donors. PCR used 60 Vbeta primers and 13 Jbeta primers. The method was immunoSEQ multiplex PCR; TCRdb's version includes in-frame clones alone and lacks a portion of them. Of 120,000 to 150,000 clones in the sample, approximately 80% were seen once. The sequenced sample was PBMCs. The receptor set was obtained from a young man in good health and CMV-seropositive.

The chain has TRBV7-9 and TRBJ2-3; D might be TRBD1 (6 bases). Germline lookup yields CDR1 SEHNR and CDR2 FQNEAQ (reference sequence). The CDR3 consists of 15 residues. Trimming took 3 bases from V and 3 from J, leaving 13 bases between them. The CDR3 protein is CASSLASGTTDTQYF. CDR3 DNA: TGTGCCAGCAGCTTGGCCTCAGGGACAACAGATACGCAGTATTTT. Complete variable domain (other parts from reference TRBV7-9 and TRBJ2-3): DTGVSQNPRHKITKRGQNVTFRCDPISEHNRLYWYRQTLGQGPEFLTYFQNEAQLEKSRLLSDRFSAERPKGSFSTLEIQRTEQGDSAMYLCASSLASGTTDTQYFGPGTRLTVL.

The rearrangement links TRBV19 to TRBJ2-2; a possible D gene is TRBD1 (7 bases). This CDR3 region has 14 residues. V was trimmed by 6 bases and J by 7 bases, leaving 15 bases between them. Germline V gene lookup returns CDR1 LNHDA and CDR2 SQIVND (reference sequence). CDR3: CASRRDRQNGELFF. Here the CDR3 DNA reads TGTGCCAGTAGGCGGGACAGACAGAACGGGGAGCTGTTTTTT.

This clone was found many times. This rearrangement joins TRBV6-1 to TRBJ2-3, with 9 bases lining up with TRBD2. The CDR3 sequence is 19 residues long. The J segment lost 0 bases and the V segment lost 0 bases, leaving 10 bases of the junction unmatched. Per the germline V gene, CDR1 is MNHNS and CDR2 is SASEGT. The CDR3: CASSEATGASGASTDTQYF. The DNA for the CDR3 is TGTGCCAGCAGTGAAGCAACGGGGGCTAGCGGGGCTAGCACAGATACGCAGTATTTT.

For this clone: An end of the junction differs from the germline gene, which may be a read error. The chain is built from TRBV7-9 and TRBJ1-1, with TRBD1 matching 8 bases. Germline CDR1 and CDR2: SEHNR and FQNEAQ (reference sequence). This CDR3 is 13 amino acids long. CDR3 in amino acids: CSSRAGQVAEAFF. CDR3 coding DNA: TGTTCCAGCAGGGCGGGACAGGTGGCTGAAGCTTTCTTT.

The chain combines TRBV28 with TRBJ2-7; 9 nucleotides line up with TRBD1. The CDR3 has 15 amino acids. V shed 7 bases and J 1 base; nucleotides not matched to a gene: 8. The germline CDR1 and CDR2 sequences are MDHEN and SYDVKM. DNA for the CDR3: TGTGCCAGCACCCTGGGAGGGACAGGGTCCTACGAGCAGTACTTC. It specifies CASTLGGTGSYEQYF.

The rearrangement links TRBV6-5 to TRBJ2-3, with unresolved D. This CDR3 has 14 residues. With 0 bases removed from V and 5 bases from J, the gap between germline ends came to 9 bases. Germline V lookup: CDR1 MNHEY, CDR2 SVGAGI. This CDR3 reads CASSYSISGDTQYF. CDR3 coding DNA: TGTGCCAGCAGTTACTCGATCTCCGGAGATACGCAGTATTTT.

This clone was seen more than once but under ten times. The gene calls are TRBV5-1 and TRBJ2-1; weak D call: TRBD1 (6 bases). The germline V gene encodes CDR1 SGHRS and CDR2 YFSETQ. Trimming took 4 bases from V and 7 from J, leaving 15 bases between them. The CDR3 is 14 residues long. For the CDR3, the DNA is TGCGCCAGCAGCATACGAGGGGGTGGTAATGAGCAGTTCTTC. This sequence encodes CASSIRGGGNEQFF. Filled out from reference TRBV5-1 and TRBJ2-1, the complete variable domain reads KAGVTQTPRYLIKTRGQQVTLSCSPISGHRSVSWYQQTPGQGLQFLFEYFSETQRNKGNFPGRFSGRQFSNSRSEMNVSTLELGDSALYLCASSIRGGGNEQFFGPGTRLTVL.

The chain carries TRBV4-3 and TRBJ1-1, with D possibly TRBD1 on 6 matching bases. The V end was cut by 4 bases, the J end by 3 bases, with 12 bases between. CDR3 length equals 14 residues. Germline CDR1 and CDR2: LGHNA and YSLEER. Written as DNA, the CDR3 is TGCGCCAGCAGCCCTCTGGACAGTCACACTGAAGCTTTCTTT. Translation gives CASSPLDSHTEAFF.

The chain joins TRBV18 to TRBJ1-1; possibly TRBD1 for D (5 bases). Trimming removed 4 bases from V and 1 base from J, with 7 bases in between. The CDR3 loop spans 13 amino acids. Per the germline V gene, CDR1 is KGHSH and CDR2 is LQKENI. The CDR3, as DNA: TGTGCCAGCTCACAGGGGTGGAACACTGAAGCTTTCTTT. Translating gives CASSQGWNTEAFF.

This chain links TRBV2 with TRBJ1-5, with D hard to call. Trimming removed 4 bases at V and 0 bases at J, with 10 bases between. This CDR3 contains 15 residues. CDR1 and CDR2 (germline): SNHLY, FYNNEI. The CDR3 coding sequence is TGTGCCAGCAGTGTAGTCGGAGATAGCAATCAGCCCCAGCATTTT. This encodes CASSVVGDSNQPQHF.

The chain couples TRBV6-4 to TRBJ2-3; 7 bases line up with TRBD1. Germline V CDR1 and CDR2: MRHNA, SNTAGT. V trimming: 4 bases; J trimming: 1 base; junction bases outside the gene matches: 8. The length of the CDR3 is 16 residues. The DNA for the CDR3 is TGTGCCAGCAGTGTCGTAGGGGGCGATGGCACAGATACGCAGTATTTT. Translation: CASSVVGGDGTDTQYF.

Regarding this clone: The same CDR3 can be traced to other DNA sequences in this sample. V usage is TRBV11-2 and J usage is TRBJ2-7; 8 bases map to TRBD1. Germline loops: CDR1 SGHAT, CDR2 FQNNGV. This CDR3 is 14 amino acids long. With V trimmed by 1 base and J by 4 bases, 3 bases remained unmatched. CDR3 region: CASSLARGLYEQYF. CDR3 in DNA: TGTGCCAGCAGCTTAGCCAGGGGGCTTTACGAGCAGTACTTC. Supplemented by reference TRBV11-2 and TRBJ2-7, the full variable domain reads EAGVAQSPRYKIIEKRQSVAFWCNPISGHATLYWYQQILGQGPKLLIQFQNNGVVDDSQLPKDRFSAERLKGVDSTLKIQPAKLEDSAVYLCASSLARGLYEQYFGPGTRLTVT.